This T cell receptor (beta chain) originates from a study of neurological immune-mediated disorders. In this sample, this clonotype turned up many times. MiXCR, run by TCRdb on the 5' RACE reads, gives a single entry per CDR3 protein. The table lists over 55,000 distinct CDR3 sequences, around 10% of them singletons, with approximately 7% in the top ten. Time point defined: longitudinal time-point 1 (baseline). This TCR was recovered from a male donor with HTLV-1-associated myelopathy (HAM/TSP). The sequencing sample was made of PBMCs.

CDR3 coding DNA: TGCAGTGCAGGGGGCGCGGGTGAAAAACTGTTTTTT. It codes for CSAGGAGEKLFF. V gene TRBV20-1 combines with J gene TRBJ1-4; 7 bases align to TRBD1. CDR3 size: 12 residues. V shed 6 bases and J 7 bases; nucleotides not matched to a gene: 5. CDR1 is DFQATT, CDR2 SNEGSKA, per germline (reference sequence).